This T cell receptor (beta chain) was recorded in a study of T cell clonality in common variable immunodeficiency. Regarding the study as a whole: Reportedly, TCR beta sequences from common variable immunodeficiency showed fewer deletions and N-nucleotide insertions.

Here immunoSEQ multiplex PCR was the method, and the copy in TCRdb shows in-frame clones only, minus some. Listed for the sample are roughly 7,300 clones, none seen a single time. Per the germline V gene, CDR1 is SNHLY and CDR2 is FYNNEI. The ends were cut back, 7 bases at V and 6 bases at J, with 18 bases in the middle. There are 15 residues in the CDR3. This clone was detected only a few times. The antigen remains unidentified. Read coverage stops 3 residues before the CDR3 terminus; the germline J gene supplies the remainder. Input material: peripheral blood mononuclear cells. J is TRBJ2-2 and V is TRBV2; perhaps TRBD2 as D (7 bases). The TCR was taken from a human donor with common variable immunodeficiency. This chain's CDR3 is CASNKGGGLAGELFF. CDR3 bases read: TGTGCCAGCAATAAAGGGGGGGGATTAGCCGGGGAG.